Shown below are 11 T cell receptor beta chains from a single sample sequenced in a study of sequential checkpoint blockade in melanoma. Described treatment: randomized to nivolumab then ipilimumab (arm A) or the reverse (arm B). Measured with immunoSEQ multiplex PCR; TCRdb has only the in-frame clones, and not every one. This table has fewer than 40,000 clones, approximately 91% appearing once. This sample comprised CD8+ T cells sorted from blood (inferred from file names), obtained from a patient given nivolumab and ipilimumab in sequence. The receptors here all came from a human donor with melanoma.

The J gene is TRBJ2-1, the V gene TRBV15; D not resolved. Germline CDR1 reads LNHNV; CDR2 reads YYDKDF (reference sequence). Between the trimmed V and J ends, which lost 1 base and 0 bases, there was a span of 7 bases. The CDR3 extends over 15 amino acids. CDR3 coding DNA: TGTGCCACCAGCAGAGGCGATAGCTCCTACAATGAGCAGTTCTTC. This encodes CATSRGDSSYNEQFF.

This clone has just a few counts. The chain links TRBV9 to TRBJ2-1; the D gene is possibly TRBD2 (5 bases). V dropped 6 bases and J dropped 8 bases, with 12 bases sitting between them. CDR3 length: 12 amino acids. Looked up from germline, CDR1 is SGDLS and CDR2 is YYNGEE. The CDR3 DNA reads TGTGCCAGCACGGGGATGAACGATGAGCAGTTCTTC. It encodes CASTGMNDEQFF.

The J gene is TRBJ2-2, the V gene TRBV7-9; 8 bases are a match to TRBD1. The germline V gene has CDR1 SEHNR and CDR2 FQNEAQ (reference sequence). The CDR3 totals 14 residues. V was pared by 4 bases and J by 3 bases, with 1 base of the junction left unmatched. CDR3 in DNA: TGTGCCAGCAGCTCGACAGGGGACACCGGGGAGCTGTTTTTT. It translates to CASSSTGDTGELFF.

The rearrangement links TRBV28 to TRBJ2-7; D is perhaps TRBD1 (6 bases). This CDR3 has 13 residues. CDR1 is MDHEN and CDR2 is SYDVKM in the germline V gene. V was shortened by 5 bases and J by 6 bases, with 14 bases between the two germline ends. The CDR3 region has the DNA TGTGCCAGCAGTCCCCAGGGGAGTAGCGAGCAGTACTTC. It specifies CASSPQGSSEQYF.

This chain uses TRBV5-1 with TRBJ1-1, with D tentatively TRBD1 (6 bases). Germline V gene sequence: CDR1 SGHRS, CDR2 YFSETQ. The CDR3 extends over 13 amino acids. V was cut by 4 bases and J by 1 base, with 8 bases left in between. CDR3 sequence reads: CASSGQKNTEAFF. CDR3 DNA: TGCGCCAGCAGCGGACAGAAGAACACTGAAGCTTTCTTT.

The V gene is TRBV29-1, the J gene TRBJ1-1; 10 bases match TRBD1. CDR1 and CDR2 (germline): SQVTM, ANQGSEA. The CDR3 sequence is 14 residues long. V trimming: 8 bases; J trimming: 0 bases; junction bases outside the gene matches: 6. The CDR3 nucleotides are TGCAGCCACCGGGACAGGGGAATGAACACTGAAGCTTTCTTT. As protein: CSHRDRGMNTEAFF.

The rearrangement links TRBV19 to TRBJ2-1; tentative D call: TRBD2 (5 bases). The CDR3 is made up of 13 amino acids. The V gene lost 3 bases and the J gene lost 9 bases, with 12 bases spanning the gap. CDR1 and CDR2 (germline): LNHDA, SQIVND (reference sequence). The CDR3 loop reads CASSIGVSVEQFF. Here the CDR3 DNA reads TGTGCCAGTAGTATCGGGGTTAGCGTTGAGCAGTTCTTC.

The chain has TRBV7-9 and TRBJ1-1, with 7 bases fitting TRBD1. From germline, CDR1 is SEHNR and CDR2 FQNEAQ (reference sequence). CDR3 length equals 11 residues. V shed 4 bases, J shed 7 bases, and the junction held 0 bases outside the gene matches. The CDR3 sequence: CASSWDSEAFF. In DNA, the CDR3 is TGTGCCAGCAGCTGGGACAGTGAAGCTTTCTTT.

The genes are TRBV7-9 and TRBJ1-4, with TRBD1 identical over 9 bases. CDR1 is SEHNR and CDR2 is FQNEAQ in the germline V gene (reference sequence). The CDR3 extends over 19 amino acids. The ends lost 0 bases at V and 8 bases at J; junction bases unmatched: 16. The CDR3 loop is CASSLATGTGPRSWEKLFF. CDR3 DNA: TGTGCCAGCAGCTTAGCCACCGGGACAGGGCCGCGCTCGTGGGAAAAACTGTTTTTT.

The chain links TRBV7-8 to TRBJ2-7; D might be TRBD2 (5 bases). The ends were cut back, 1 base at V and 6 bases at J, with 13 bases in the middle. Germline-derived CDR1 and CDR2 are SGHVS and FQNEAQ. This CDR3 spans 14 amino acids. The CDR3 nucleotides are TGTGCCAGCAGCTTAGGGGGAGATATCCGCGAGCAGTACGTC. Amino acid sequence: CASSLGGDIREQYV.

The chain has TRBV5-8 and TRBJ2-1; D might be TRBD1 (6 bases). Trimming removed 2 bases at V and 5 bases at J, with 14 bases between. This CDR3 is built from 15 residues. CDR1 is SGHTS, CDR2 YDEGEE, per germline. This CDR3 reads CASSFSPGQDNEQFF. The CDR3 region has the DNA TGTGCCAGCAGCTTCTCACCGGGACAAGACAATGAGCAGTTCTTC.